This T cell receptor beta chain comes out of a study of shared clonotypes between healthy human individuals. Study in general: A couple of women and three men aged 18 to 49 served as donors.

Authors' processing steps: Junction-only sequences without quality scores came from ImmunoSEQ, so filtering differed. Clones were read by immunoSEQ multiplex PCR, and TCRdb kept only the in-frame ones, dropping some. The V and J calls and the clone size are those of that table, but D and trimming were determined from the DNA. This table has a few hundred thousand clones, roughly four fifths appearing once. This CDR3 is 13 amino acids long. Germline CDR1 SEHNR, CDR2 FQNEAQ (reference sequence). Trimming removed 3 bases at V and 5 bases at J, with 10 bases between. The donors, all of them Caucasian adults, lived in Nashville, Tennessee.

This sequence originates from a woman between 35 and 50 years old in good health. Some clones in this sample may be carry-over from other donors' samples. The chain is built from TRBV7-9 and TRBJ2-5, with D perhaps matching TRBD1 or TRBD2 (5 bases each). The sample was PBMCs. CDR3 region: CASSLMGVETQYF. In DNA, the CDR3 is TGTGCCAGCAGCTTGATGGGGGTTGAGACCCAGTACTTC.